This TCR beta chain was captured by sequencing in a study of patients and donors after allogeneic stem cell transplantation. Germline values: CDR1 SGHTA, CDR2 FQGNSA. The CDR3 runs 14 residues. V lost 5 bases and J lost 5; bases outside the gene matches: 6. TCRdb recomputed calls from the RT-PCR reads with MiXCR, one row per CDR3 protein. The sample includes around 160,000 distinct CDR3 sequences, 30% seen only once; the top ten take about 3%. This clonotype was picked up a small number of times. The chain links TRBV7-2 to TRBJ1-1, with 9 bases that match TRBD1. This receptor was taken from a human donor who was either an allogeneic HSCT recipient or a stem cell or donor lymphocyte infusion donor (not recorded which). It is not recorded whose cells these are; they may come from a transplant donor. Input material: blood, either unsorted or a sorted T cell fraction (not recorded which). CDR3 protein: CASSPGTGWTEAFF. The CDR3 DNA reads as TGTGCCAGCAGCCCCGGGACAGGGTGGACTGAAGCTTTCTTT.